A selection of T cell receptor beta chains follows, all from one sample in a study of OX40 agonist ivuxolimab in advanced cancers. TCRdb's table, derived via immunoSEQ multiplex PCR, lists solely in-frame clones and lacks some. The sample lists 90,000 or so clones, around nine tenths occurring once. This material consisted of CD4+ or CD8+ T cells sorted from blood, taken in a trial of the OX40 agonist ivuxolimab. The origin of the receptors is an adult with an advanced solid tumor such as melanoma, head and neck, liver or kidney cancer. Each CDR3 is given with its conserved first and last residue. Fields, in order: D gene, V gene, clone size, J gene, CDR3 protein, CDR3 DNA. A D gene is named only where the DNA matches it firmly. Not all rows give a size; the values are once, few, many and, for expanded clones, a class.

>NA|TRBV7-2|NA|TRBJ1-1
CASSAGRRVAFF
TGTGCCAGCAGCGCCGGAAGGCGGGTAGCTTTCTTT
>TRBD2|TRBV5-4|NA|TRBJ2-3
CASSLAGRDTQYF
TGTGCCAGCAGCTTGGCCGGGAGGGACACGCAGTATTTT
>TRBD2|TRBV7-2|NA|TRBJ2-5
CASTRGVGAAQYF
TGTGCCAGTACTCGGGGGGTGGGCGCGGCCCAGTACTTC
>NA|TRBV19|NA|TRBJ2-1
CASSTATSSYNEQFF
TGTGCCAGTAGTACTGCCACGAGCTCCTACAATGAGCAGTTCTTC
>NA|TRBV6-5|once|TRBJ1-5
CASSYSIMGNQPQHF
TGTGCCAGCAGTTACTCGATCATGGGTAATCAGCCCCAGCATTTT
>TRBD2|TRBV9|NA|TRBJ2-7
CASTGREGRSEQYF
TGTGCCAGCACAGGGAGGGAGGGCCGGAGCGAGCAGTACTTC
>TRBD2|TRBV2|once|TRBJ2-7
CASSGASGGSYEQYF
TGTGCCAGCAGTGGAGCTAGCGGGGGTTCCTACGAGCAGTACTTC
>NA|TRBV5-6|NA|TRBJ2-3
CASQRQGTPNTQYF
TGTGCCAGCCAACGGCAGGGGACTCCGAATACGCAGTATTTT
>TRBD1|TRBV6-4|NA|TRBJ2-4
CASIPGQGEAKNIQYF
TGTGCCAGCATCCCCGGACAGGGAGAGGCCAAAAACATTCAGTACTTC
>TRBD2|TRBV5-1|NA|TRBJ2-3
CASSRIAGGPDTQYF
TGCGCCAGCAGCCGAATAGCGGGAGGTCCAGATACGCAGTATTTT
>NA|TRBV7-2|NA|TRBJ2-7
CASWWGDPGRSDF
TGTGCCAGCTGGTGGGGGGACCCGGGACGGTCAGACTTC
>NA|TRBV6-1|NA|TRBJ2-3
CASSNRGGGTDTQYF
TGTGCCAGCAGTAACAGGGGGGGCGGCACAGATACGCAGTATTTT
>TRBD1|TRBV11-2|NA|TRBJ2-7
CASSHRQGGSDEQYF
TGTGCCAGCAGCCACCGACAGGGGGGAAGCGACGAGCAGTACTTC
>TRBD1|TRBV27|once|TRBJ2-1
CASPNSRTGLDEQFF
TGTGCCAGTCCCAACAGTCGGACAGGGTTGGATGAGCAGTTCTTC
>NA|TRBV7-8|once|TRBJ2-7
CASSLGGVSYEQYF
TGTGCCAGCAGCTTAGGCGGGGTCTCCTACGAGCAGTACTTC
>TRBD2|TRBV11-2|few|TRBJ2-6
CASSSPGRGVSGANVLTF
TGTGCCAGCAGCTCCCCGGGGCGGGGGGTCTCTGGGGCCAACGTCCTGACTTTC
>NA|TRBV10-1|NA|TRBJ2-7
CASSPGWAEQYF
TGCGCCAGCAGCCCTGGATGGGCCGAGCAGTACTTC
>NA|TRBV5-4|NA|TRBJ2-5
CASSSYYRDPGETQYF
TGTGCCAGCAGCTCTTACTACCGGGACCCAGGAGAGACCCAGTACTTC
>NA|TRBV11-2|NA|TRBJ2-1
CASSSLGGRAAYNEQFF
TGTGCCAGCAGCTCCCTAGGGGGGCGGGCTGCCTACAATGAGCAGTTCTTC
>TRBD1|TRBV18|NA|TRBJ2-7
CASSPGTGFSYEQYF
TGTGCCAGCTCACCAGGGACAGGGTTCTCCTACGAGCAGTACTTC
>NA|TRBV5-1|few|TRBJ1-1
CASSNGGSTEAFF
TGCGCCAGCAGCAATGGGGGAAGCACTGAAGCTTTCTTT
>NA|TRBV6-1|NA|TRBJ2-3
CASSEQPTGRGTDTQYF
TGTGCCAGCAGTGAACAGCCCACGGGCAGGGGCACAGATACGCAGTATTTT
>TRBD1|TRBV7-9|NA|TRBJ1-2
CASAAAGQPYGYTF
TGTGCCAGCGCAGCGGCGGGACAGCCTTATGGCTACACCTTC
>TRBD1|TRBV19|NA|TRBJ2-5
CASSPDRGETQYF
TGTGCCAGTAGTCCGGACAGGGGGGAGACCCAGTACTTC
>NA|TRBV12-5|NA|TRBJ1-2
CASGLSERDGYTF
TGTGCTAGTGGTTTGTCCGAGAGGGATGGCTACACCTTC
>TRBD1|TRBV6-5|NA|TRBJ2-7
CASKPGQGSDEQYF
TGTGCCAGCAAGCCGGGACAGGGCTCGGACGAGCAGTACTTC